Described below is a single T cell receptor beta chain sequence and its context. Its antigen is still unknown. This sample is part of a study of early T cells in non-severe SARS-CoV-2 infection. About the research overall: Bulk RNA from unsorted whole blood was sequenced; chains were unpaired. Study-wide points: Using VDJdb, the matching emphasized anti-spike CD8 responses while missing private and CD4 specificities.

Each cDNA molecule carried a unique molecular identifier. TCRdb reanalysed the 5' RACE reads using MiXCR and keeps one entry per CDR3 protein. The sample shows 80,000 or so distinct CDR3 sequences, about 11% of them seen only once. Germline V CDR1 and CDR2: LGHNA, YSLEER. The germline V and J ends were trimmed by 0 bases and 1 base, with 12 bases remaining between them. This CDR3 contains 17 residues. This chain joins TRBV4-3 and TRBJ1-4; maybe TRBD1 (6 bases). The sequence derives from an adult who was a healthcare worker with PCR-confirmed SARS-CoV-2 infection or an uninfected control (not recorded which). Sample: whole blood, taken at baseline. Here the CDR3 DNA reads TGCGCCAGCAGCCAAGAGGCAGGGGAGGTAACTAATGAAAAACTGTTTTTT. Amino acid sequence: CASSQEAGEVTNEKLFF.